The 2 T cell receptor beta chains given below trace back to one sample, sequenced in a study of early T cells in non-severe SARS-CoV-2 infection. TCRdb re-analysed the 5' RACE reads in MiXCR, keeping a single row per CDR3 protein. The sample shows under 85,000 distinct CDR3 sequences, about 5% of them seen only once. The specimen comprised whole blood, sampled at baseline. The receptors come from an adult who was a healthcare worker with PCR-confirmed SARS-CoV-2 infection or an uninfected control (not recorded which).

The chain combines TRBV30 with TRBJ2-2; D is undetermined. Germline CDR1 GTSNPN, CDR2 SVGIG (reference sequence). The CDR3 is 12 amino acids. Trimming took off 8 bases at V and 5 bases at J, with 12 bases between the two ends. The DNA of the CDR3 is TGTGCCGGACCATGCCAGACCGGGGAGCTGTTTTTT. It encodes CAGPCQTGELFF.

This clonotype has just a few counts. The J gene is TRBJ2-1, the V gene TRBV7-7, with D maybe TRBD2 (6 bases). V dropped 1 base and J dropped 7 bases, with 14 bases sitting between them. This CDR3 is 15 amino acids long. Germline values: CDR1 SSHAT, CDR2 FNYEAQ (reference sequence). The CDR3 region is CASSLGTGEGNEQFF. The CDR3 DNA reads as TGTGCCAGCAGCTTAGGTACGGGAGAGGGGAATGAGCAGTTCTTC.